This TCR beta chain was observed in a study of cytomegalovirus exposure and HLA in healthy donors. Notes on the study in general: A missense variant in DCLRE1C was later tied to TCR beta V- and J-gene trimming. Later analysis showed TCR association rates varying by HLA locus, highest for DRB1 and lowest for HLA-C. In most subjects, TCR beta sequences reportedly gave accurate predictions of HLA-A and HLA-B alleles. Sequencing depth roughly uniform across donors was assumed in presence/absence analyses.

60 Vbeta and 13 Jbeta primers were used in PCR. The method was immunoSEQ multiplex PCR; TCRdb's version includes in-frame clones alone and lacks a portion of them. The sample lists around 100,000 clones, around three quarters seen once, with about 3.4% in the top ten. Germline CDR1 and CDR2: MNHEY and SMNVEV (reference sequence). The CDR3 runs to 13 residues. With 4 bases removed from V and 0 bases from J, the gap between germline ends came to 7 bases. This clone was seen just once. The antigen remains unidentified. Other DNA variants within this sample encode the same CDR3. The clonotype was recovered from a woman between 40 and 50 years old in good health and CMV-seronegative. The chain employs TRBV27 and TRBJ2-7; D is uncertain. Sequencing was carried out using PBMCs. CDR3 region: CASSSGTSYEQYF. CDR3 nucleotides: TGTGCCAGCAGTTCCGGTACCTCCTACGAGCAGTACTTC.